The rows below give T cell receptor beta chains drawn from one sample of a study of cytomegalovirus exposure and HLA in healthy donors. TCRdb's copy holds only in-frame clones and misses some; the assay was immunoSEQ multiplex PCR. The table includes under 200,000 clones, roughly 77% detected once. The sequenced material came from PBMCs. The receptors shown here come from a woman between 45 and 60 years old in good health and CMV-seropositive. Each CDR3 is given with its conserved first and last residue. The order of the fields is D gene, V gene, clone size, CDR3 length, J gene, CDR3 DNA, CDR3 protein. A D gene is named only where the DNA matches it firmly. Only part of the rows carry a size: once, few, many, or a class if the clone is expanded.

>-|TRBV7-9|-|12|TRBJ2-5
TGTGCCAGCAGCTTAAGCCGGGGGACCCAGTACTTC
CASSLSRGTQYF
>-|TRBV6-6|-|14|TRBJ1-3
TGTGCCAGCAGTTTGGGGCGCTCTGGAAACACCATATATTTT
CASSLGRSGNTIYF
>TRBD1|TRBV5-4|few|15|TRBJ2-7
TGTGCCAGCAGTTACCCGGGACAGGGACCCCCTGAGCAGTACTTC
CASSYPGQGPPEQYF
>TRBD2|TRBV27|-|16|TRBJ2-7
TGTGCCAGCAGTTTATCGATCGGGACTAAGACCTACGAGCAGTACTTC
CASSLSIGTKTYEQYF
>TRBD2|TRBV7-2|-|17|TRBJ2-1
TGTGCCAGCAGCTTAGCGGCAAGCGGGAGATCATACAATGAGCAGTTCTTC
CASSLAASGRSYNEQFF
>TRBD1|TRBV15|once|16|TRBJ1-1
TGTGCCACCAGCAGGGACCTGACAGGGATGCGCACTGAAGCTTTCTTT
CATSRDLTGMRTEAFF
>-|TRBV5-6|once|15|TRBJ1-5
TGTGCCAGCAGCTTGAGAGGGTACAGCAATCAGCCCCAGCATTTT
CASSLRGYSNQPQHF
>TRBD1|TRBV7-9|-|15|TRBJ2-7
TGTTCCAGCAGCCCCAGGGGGACAAGATCCTACGAGCAGTACTTC
CSSSPRGTRSYEQYF
>TRBD1|TRBV6-6|-|15|TRBJ1-2
TGTGCCAGCAGCCTGGTACGGGACAGAAACTATGGCTACACCTTC
CASSLVRDRNYGYTF
>-|TRBV5-8|-|14|TRBJ2-1
TGTGCCAGCAGCTTGGTATCCGTTATCAATGAGCAGTTCTTC
CASSLVSVINEQFF
>-|TRBV19|once|15|TRBJ2-5
TGTGCCAGTAGTCCGGGAGCTGTAGACCAAGAGACCCAGTACTTC
CASSPGAVDQETQYF
>-|TRBV21-1|-|17|TRBJ2-7
TGTGCCAGCAGCGATGCGACAGGGGGCGTAGGCACCTACGAGCAGTACTTC
CASSDATGGVGTYEQYF
>-|TRBV5-8|few|16|TRBJ1-4
TGTGCCAGCAGCTTGGATGGTCAGGGACAATTGGAAAAACTGTTTTTT
CASSLDGQGQLEKLFF
>-|TRBV2|-|13|TRBJ2-7
TGTGCCAGCAGTGAAAAATACGATTTACGCAGGTACTTC
CASSEKYDLRRYF
>-|TRBV7-7|-|16|TRBJ2-2
TGTGCTAGCAGCGGCGGAGCAGGGGTGAACACCGGGGAGCTGTTTTTT
CASSGGAGVNTGELFF
>-|TRBV9|-|13|TRBJ2-2
TGTGCCAGCAATACAGGGCGGACCGGGGAGCTGTTTTTT
CASNTGRTGELFF
>TRBD1|TRBV5-3|-|17|TRBJ2-2
TGTGCCAGAAGCTTGGGGTGGGGACAGGCGACCACCGGGGAGCTGTTTTTT
CARSLGWGQATTGELFF
>TRBD1|TRBV11-3|-|12|TRBJ2-7
TGTGCCAGCAGCTTCACAGGGGATGAGCAGTACTTC
CASSFTGDEQYF
>TRBD2|TRBV2|-|19|TRBJ2-3
TGTGCCAGCATTACTCGGTTGGCTAGCGGGGGGCAAAGCACAGATACGCAGTATTTT
CASITRLASGGQSTDTQYF
>-|TRBV5-4|few|15|TRBJ2-7
TGTGCCAGCAGCTTGGTCCAGGGATCTTACTACGAGCAGTACTTC
CASSLVQGSYYEQYF
>-|TRBV29-1|-|12|TRBJ1-2
TGCAGCGTCGCCCTGGGGGCGTATGGCTACACCTTC
CSVALGAYGYTF
>TRBD1|TRBV11-2|-|14|TRBJ2-7
TGTGCCAGCCGCACTGGGACAGGGGCCTACGAGCAGTACTTC
CASRTGTGAYEQYF
>-|TRBV7-9|-|15|TRBJ2-7
TGTGCCAGCAGCTTAGGGGTACCGAGGGAACACGAGCAGTACTTC
CASSLGVPREHEQYF
>-|TRBV7-9|once|14|TRBJ1-2
TGTTCCAGCAGCTTAGGGCAACCTAACTATGGCTACACCTTC
CSSSLGQPNYGYTF
>-|TRBV4-3|few|14|TRBJ1-1
TGCGCCAGCAGCCAAGATCGAGGAGGCACTGAAGCTTTCTTT
CASSQDRGGTEAFF
>TRBD2|TRBV28|-|15|TRBJ2-3
TGTGCCAGCAGTTTTTTTAGCGGGAGAACAGATACGCAGTATTTT
CASSFFSGRTDTQYF
>TRBD2|TRBV7-9|-|14|TRBJ2-1
TGTGCCAGCAGCCTAGGGAGTGGGGGGGATGAGCAGTTCTTC
CASSLGSGGDEQFF
>TRBD1|TRBV2|-|13|TRBJ2-3
TGTGCCAGCCGGGACAGTAGCACAGATACGCAGTATTTT
CASRDSSTDTQYF
>-|TRBV27|few|16|TRBJ2-7
TGTGCCAGCAGTTTAGCCCGGGGTACAGTAGACTACGAGCAGTACTTC
CASSLARGTVDYEQYF
>-|TRBV21-1|-|17|TRBJ2-3
TGTGCCAGCAGCAAGGGGACTAGCTCCCCGCACACGAATACGCAGTATTTT
CASSKGTSSPHTNTQYF
>TRBD2|TRBV2|-|14|TRBJ2-5
TGTGCCAGCAGTGGAACTAGCGGCCAAGAGACCCAGTACTTC
CASSGTSGQETQYF
>TRBD2|TRBV2|-|15|TRBJ2-3
TGTGCCAGCAGGGGACTAGCGGGAGCCCCAGATACGCAGTATTTT
CASRGLAGAPDTQYF
>TRBD2|TRBV5-5|-|15|TRBJ2-1
TGTGCCAGCAGCTCGTCTAGCGGTACCTACAATGAGCAGTTCTTC
CASSSSSGTYNEQFF
>-|TRBV6-6|-|15|TRBJ1-1
TGTGCCAGCAGTTCTCACGACAACAAGAACACTGAAGCTTTCTTT
CASSSHDNKNTEAFF
>-|TRBV27|few|13|TRBJ2-7
TGTGCCAGCGGCGGACAGTCCTCCTACGAGCAGTACTTC
CASGGQSSYEQYF
>TRBD1|TRBV5-1|-|16|TRBJ1-1
TGCGCCAGCAGCTTGCTTTTTAACAGGGGGAACACTGAAGCTTTCTTT
CASSLLFNRGNTEAFF
>-|TRBV9|few|13|TRBJ2-5
TGTGCCAGCAGCGTAGGAGGTAGGGAGACCCAGTACTTC
CASSVGGRETQYF
>-|TRBV9|once|15|TRBJ2-1
TGTGCCAGCAGCGTTTGGCCGGAGGGTCTTATTGAGCAGTTCTTC
CASSVWPEGLIEQFF
>-|TRBV14|-|12|TRBJ1-2
TGTGCCAGCAGCCAAGCCGGGGGTGGCTACACCTTC
CASSQAGGGYTF
>-|TRBV14|-|15|TRBJ2-7
TGTGCCAGCAGCCAAGATAGAGCGGACCTTTACGAGCAGTACTTC
CASSQDRADLYEQYF
>TRBD2|TRBV5-1|-|15|TRBJ2-3
TGCGCCAGCAGCTTGACTAGCGGGAGCACAGATACGCAGTATTTT
CASSLTSGSTDTQYF
>TRBD1|TRBV7-9|-|13|TRBJ1-2
TGTTCCAGCAGCTTTGGACAGGTCTATGGCTACACCTTC
CSSSFGQVYGYTF
>TRBD1|TRBV19|-|11|TRBJ1-1
TGTGCCAGTCAGGGGGCTACTGAAGCTTTCTTT
CASQGATEAFF
>TRBD2|TRBV27|-|20|TRBJ2-7
TGTGCCAGCAGTTACCCGGGACTAGCGGGAGGAACGACCCTTGGGAACGAGCAGTACTTC
CASSYPGLAGGTTLGNEQYF
>-|TRBV7-2|-|16|TRBJ2-3
TGTGCCAGCAGCTTAGGGGCTAGCCTCAACACAGATACGCAGTATTTT
CASSLGASLNTDTQYF
>-|TRBV7-2|-|14|TRBJ1-5
TGTGCCAGCAGCTTAAAGGGAGGGGATCAGCCCCAGCATTTT
CASSLKGGDQPQHF
>-|TRBV5-1|few|15|TRBJ2-5
TGCGCCAGCAGCTTTCTTGGGCAGAGACAGGAGACCCAGTACTTC
CASSFLGQRQETQYF
>-|TRBV7-3|once|16|TRBJ1-1
TGTGCCAGCAGCCCTCAGCCCACAGGGATGAACACTGAAGCTTTCTTT
CASSPQPTGMNTEAFF
>-|TRBV7-3|once|15|TRBJ2-2
TGTGCCAGCAGCTTAACAAACGCAGAATCAGGGGAGCTGTTTTTT
CASSLTNAESGELFF
>-|TRBV19|few|17|TRBJ1-2
TGTGCCAGTACCTCTACCGCGCGGGGCTTAGGGGTCTATGGCTACACCTTC
CASTSTARGLGVYGYTF
>-|TRBV5-6|-|14|TRBJ2-5
TGTGCCAGCAGATTAACAGGGTTCAGGGAGACCCAGTACTTC
CASRLTGFRETQYF
>-|TRBV14|-|15|TRBJ1-1
TGTGCCAGCAGCCGACGGGGGGCCGCCAACACTGAAGCTTTCTTT
CASSRRGAANTEAFF
>-|TRBV6-6|-|13|TRBJ1-4
TGTGCCAGTAAGCGGGGATTCGGTGAAAAACTGTTTTTT
CASKRGFGEKLFF